The TCR beta chain described here comes from a study of shared clonotypes between healthy human individuals. Study as a whole: Participating donors consisted of a couple of women and a few men aged 18 to 49.

The V gene's germline CDR1 is SNHLY and CDR2 FYNNEI. The CDR3 is 14 amino acids. Trimming pared 10 bases from V and 6 bases from J, leaving 16 bases between. Only in-frame clones appear in the TCRdb table, and some are missing; sequencing was by immunoSEQ multiplex PCR. The data contain about 1 million clones, 60% to 80% of them singletons. This clone was recorded many times. The clonotype comes from a young man in good health. Material: memory CD4+ T cells sorted from blood. Subset denoted: CD45RA-negative fraction. The chain has TRBV2 and TRBJ1-6; D perhaps matches TRBD1 (5 bases). This CDR3 reads CATQRGLGNSPLHF. The DNA of the CDR3 is TGTGCCACCCAGAGGGGTTTGGGTAATTCACCCCTCCACTTT.